This T cell receptor (beta chain) stems from a study of beta chain features in type 1 diabetes. Expressed TCRB transcripts were sequenced because the entire RNA isolate underwent reverse transcription. The table came from immunoSEQ multiplex PCR; TCRdb's copy has only in-frame clones and leaves some out. The sample holds about 27,000 clones, 56% seen once. This clone was found once. Its antigen is still unknown. The study's findings and limits: For type 1 diabetes patients, VDJ junctions showed fewer insertions and more deletions. The study found moderately but significantly shorter TCRB CDR3s in all four CD4+ subsets of Type 1 diabetes patients. Naive, central memory and Treg TCRB repertoires seemed to resemble each other more closely in patients than they did in healthy donors.

CDR1 is MDHEN and CDR2 is SYDVKM in the germline V gene. Trimming removed 4 bases from V and 15 bases from J; junction bases left unmatched: 7. The CDR3 contains 13 residues. Sorting with CD45RO/CCR7/CD25/CD127/CD95/CD27 yielded naive, central memory, regulatory and stem-like memory CD4+ cells. All of the sorted populations showed purity greater than 95%. The sequence was collected from a woman aged 18-35 years with type 1 diabetes. This chain connects TRBV28 to TRBJ2-4; TRBD2 matches at 12 bases. The sample taken for sequencing was Tregs from blood. The CDR3: CASSSLLAGGVYF. Written as DNA, the CDR3 is TGTGCCAGCAGTTCCCTTCTAGCGGGAGGGGTGTACTTC.